This TCR beta chain was retrieved from a study of CD8+ T cells in alopecia areata. Investigators isolated RNA and reverse transcribed it into cDNA to act as the sequencing template. Here immunoSEQ multiplex PCR was the method, and the copy in TCRdb shows in-frame clones only, minus some. The sample carries about 180,000 clones, approximately 62% recorded once. This CDR3 has 16 amino acids. The germline gives CDR1 SQVTM, CDR2 ANQGSEA. V gave up 2 bases and J gave up 5 bases, with 19 bases separating them. The receptor was isolated from a human donor with alopecia areata. The sample in question was CD4+ T cells sorted from blood, obtained at week 0. The chain employs TRBV29-1 and TRBJ2-1; D tentatively reads TRBD1 or TRBD2 (5 bases each). The CDR3 sequence is CSVEMDWGSANNEQFF. In DNA, the CDR3 is TGCAGCGTTGAAATGGATTGGGGGTCGGCAAACAATGAGCAGTTCTTC.